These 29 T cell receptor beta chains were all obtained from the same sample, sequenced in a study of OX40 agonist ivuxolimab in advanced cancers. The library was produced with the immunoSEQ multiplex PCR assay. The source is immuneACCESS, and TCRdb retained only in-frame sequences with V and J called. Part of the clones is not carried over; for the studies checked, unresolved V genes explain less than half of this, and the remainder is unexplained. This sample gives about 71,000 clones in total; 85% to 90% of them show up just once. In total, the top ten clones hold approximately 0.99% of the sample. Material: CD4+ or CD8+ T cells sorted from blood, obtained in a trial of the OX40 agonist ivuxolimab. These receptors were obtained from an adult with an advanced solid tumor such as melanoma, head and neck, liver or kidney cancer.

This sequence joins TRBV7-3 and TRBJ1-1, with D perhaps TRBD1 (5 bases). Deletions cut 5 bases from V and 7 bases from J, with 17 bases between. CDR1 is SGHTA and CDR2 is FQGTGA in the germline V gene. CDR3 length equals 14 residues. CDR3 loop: CASSMQGELGEAFF. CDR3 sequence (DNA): TGTGCCAGCAGCATGCAGGGAGAGTTAGGTGAAGCTTTCTTT.

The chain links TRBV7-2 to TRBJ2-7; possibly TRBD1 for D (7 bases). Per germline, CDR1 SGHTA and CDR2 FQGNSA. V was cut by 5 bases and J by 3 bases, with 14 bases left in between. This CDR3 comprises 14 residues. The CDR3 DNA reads TGTGCCAGCAGCCGGCAGGGGGGTGGCTACGAGCAGTACTTC. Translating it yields CASSRQGGGYEQYF.

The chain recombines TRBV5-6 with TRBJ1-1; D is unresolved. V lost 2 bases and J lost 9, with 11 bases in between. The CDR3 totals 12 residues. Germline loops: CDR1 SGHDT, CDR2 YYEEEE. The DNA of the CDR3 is TGTGCCAGCAGCTTTGGCCGGGAAAAAGCTTTCTTT. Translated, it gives CASSFGREKAFF.

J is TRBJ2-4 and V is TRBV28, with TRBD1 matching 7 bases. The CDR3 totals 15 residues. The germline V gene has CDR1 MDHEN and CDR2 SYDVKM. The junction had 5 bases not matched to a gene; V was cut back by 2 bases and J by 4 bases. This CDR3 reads CASSLRGGAKNIQYF. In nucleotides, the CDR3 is TGTGCCAGCAGTTTACGAGGGGGCGCAAAAAACATTCAGTACTTC.

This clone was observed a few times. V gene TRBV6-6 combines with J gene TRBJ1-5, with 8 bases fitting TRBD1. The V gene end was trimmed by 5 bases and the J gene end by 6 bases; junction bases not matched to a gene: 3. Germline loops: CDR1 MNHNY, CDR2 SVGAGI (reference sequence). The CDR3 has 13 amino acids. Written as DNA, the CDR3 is TGTGCCAGCAGTACCCAGGGGGCTCAGCCCCAGCATTTT. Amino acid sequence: CASSTQGAQPQHF.

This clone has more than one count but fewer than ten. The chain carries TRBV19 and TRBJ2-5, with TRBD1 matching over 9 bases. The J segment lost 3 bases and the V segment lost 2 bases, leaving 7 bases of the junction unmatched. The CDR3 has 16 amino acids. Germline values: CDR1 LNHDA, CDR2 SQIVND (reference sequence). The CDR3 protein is CASSIIPGTGKETQYF. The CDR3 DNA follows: TGTGCCAGTAGTATAATTCCCGGGACAGGGAAAGAGACCCAGTACTTC.

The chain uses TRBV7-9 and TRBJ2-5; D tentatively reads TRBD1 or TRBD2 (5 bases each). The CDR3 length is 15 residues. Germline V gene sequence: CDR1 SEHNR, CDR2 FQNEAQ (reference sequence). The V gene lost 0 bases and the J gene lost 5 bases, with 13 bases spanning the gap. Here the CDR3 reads CASSLAGAPRETQYF. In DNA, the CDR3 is TGTGCCAGCAGCTTAGCCGGGGCCCCGAGGGAGACCCAGTACTTC.

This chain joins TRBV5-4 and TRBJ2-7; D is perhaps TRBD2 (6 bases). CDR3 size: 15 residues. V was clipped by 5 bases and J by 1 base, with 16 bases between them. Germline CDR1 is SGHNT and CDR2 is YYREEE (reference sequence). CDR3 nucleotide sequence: TGTGCCAGCAGGGACCCTAGCGTAGATTCCTACGAGCAGTACTTC. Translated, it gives CASRDPSVDSYEQYF.

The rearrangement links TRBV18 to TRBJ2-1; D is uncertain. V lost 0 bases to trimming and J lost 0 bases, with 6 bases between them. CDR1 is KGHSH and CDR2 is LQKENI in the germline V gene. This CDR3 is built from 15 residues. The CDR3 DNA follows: TGTGCCAGCTCACCACCGGTGGTCTCCTACAATGAGCAGTTCTTC. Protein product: CASSPPVVSYNEQFF.

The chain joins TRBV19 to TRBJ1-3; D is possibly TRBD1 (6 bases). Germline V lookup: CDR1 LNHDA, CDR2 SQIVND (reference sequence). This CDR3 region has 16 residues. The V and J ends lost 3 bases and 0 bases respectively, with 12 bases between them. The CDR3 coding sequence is TGTGCCAGTAGTATTACTCGGGACAACTCTGGAAACACCATATATTTT. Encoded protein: CASSITRDNSGNTIYF.

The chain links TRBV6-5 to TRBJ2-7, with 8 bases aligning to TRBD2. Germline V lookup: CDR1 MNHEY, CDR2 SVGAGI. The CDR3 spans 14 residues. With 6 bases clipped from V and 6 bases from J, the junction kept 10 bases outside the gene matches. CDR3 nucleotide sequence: TGTGCCAGCAGCTCTCGGCGGGAGGTGGCCGAGCAGTACTTC. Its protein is CASSSRREVAEQYF.

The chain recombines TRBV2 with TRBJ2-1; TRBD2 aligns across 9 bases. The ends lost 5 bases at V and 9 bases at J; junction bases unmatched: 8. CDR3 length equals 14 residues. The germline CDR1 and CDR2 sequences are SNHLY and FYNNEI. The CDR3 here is CASSISSGTSEQFF. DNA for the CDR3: TGTGCCAGCAGTATTTCTAGCGGGACAAGTGAGCAGTTCTTC.

DNA of the CDR3: TGTGCCAGCAGTCCCGGACTAGCGGGACGAGTAGAGACCCAGTACTTC. It encodes CASSPGLAGRVETQYF. This chain connects TRBV27 to TRBJ2-5; 12 bases are shared with TRBD2. This CDR3 spans 16 amino acids. With 5 bases clipped from V and 4 bases from J, the junction kept 8 bases outside the gene matches. Germline V lookup: CDR1 MNHEY, CDR2 SMNVEV (reference sequence).

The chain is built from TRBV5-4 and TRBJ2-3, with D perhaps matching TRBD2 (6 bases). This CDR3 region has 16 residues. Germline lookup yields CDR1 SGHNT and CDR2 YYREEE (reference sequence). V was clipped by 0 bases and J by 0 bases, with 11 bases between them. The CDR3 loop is CASSLALAESTDTQYF. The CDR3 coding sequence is TGTGCCAGCAGCTTGGCGTTAGCGGAAAGCACAGATACGCAGTATTTT.

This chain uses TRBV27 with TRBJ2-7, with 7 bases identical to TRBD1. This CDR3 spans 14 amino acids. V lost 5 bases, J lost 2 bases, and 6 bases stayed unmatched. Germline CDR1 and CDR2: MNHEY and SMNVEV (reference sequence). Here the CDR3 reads CASSRTGPPYEQYF. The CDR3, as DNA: TGTGCCAGCAGTCGGACAGGACCGCCCTACGAGCAGTACTTC.

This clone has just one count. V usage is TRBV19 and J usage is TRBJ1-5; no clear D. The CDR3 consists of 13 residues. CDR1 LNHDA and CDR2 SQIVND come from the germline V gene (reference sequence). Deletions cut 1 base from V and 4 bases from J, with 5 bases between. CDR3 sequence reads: CASSIAPNQPQHF. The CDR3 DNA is TGTGCCAGTAGTATAGCGCCGAATCAGCCCCAGCATTTT.

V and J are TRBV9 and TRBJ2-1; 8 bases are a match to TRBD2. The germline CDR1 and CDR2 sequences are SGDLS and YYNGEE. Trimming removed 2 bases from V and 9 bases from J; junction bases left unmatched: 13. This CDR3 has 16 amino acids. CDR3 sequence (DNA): TGTGCCAGCAGCGTTGCCGGGACTAGACGTGTGGGTGAGCAGTTCTTC. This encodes CASSVAGTRRVGEQFF.

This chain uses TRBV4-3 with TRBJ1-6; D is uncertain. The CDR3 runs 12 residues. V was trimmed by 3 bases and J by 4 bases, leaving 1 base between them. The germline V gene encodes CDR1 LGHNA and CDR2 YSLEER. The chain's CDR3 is CASSQYNSPLHF. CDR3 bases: TGCGCCAGCAGCCAGTATAATTCACCCCTCCACTTT.

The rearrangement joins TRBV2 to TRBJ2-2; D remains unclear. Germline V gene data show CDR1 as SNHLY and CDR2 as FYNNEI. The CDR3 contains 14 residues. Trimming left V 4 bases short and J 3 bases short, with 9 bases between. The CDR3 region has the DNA TGTGCCAGCAGTGCCCAGAGGTACACCGGGGAGCTGTTTTTT. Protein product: CASSAQRYTGELFF.

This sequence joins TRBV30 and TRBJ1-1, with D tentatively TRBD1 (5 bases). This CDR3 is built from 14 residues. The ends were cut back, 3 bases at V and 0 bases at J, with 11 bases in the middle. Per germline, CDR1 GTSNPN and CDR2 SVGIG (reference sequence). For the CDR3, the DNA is TGTGCCTGGAGCGGACAAACCATGAACACTGAAGCTTTCTTT. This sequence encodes CAWSGQTMNTEAFF.

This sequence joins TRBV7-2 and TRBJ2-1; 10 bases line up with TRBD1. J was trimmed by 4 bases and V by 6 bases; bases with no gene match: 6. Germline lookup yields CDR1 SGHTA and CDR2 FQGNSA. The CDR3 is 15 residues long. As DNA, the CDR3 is TGTGCCAGCAGTCAGGGACAGGGGACATACAATGAGCAGTTCTTC. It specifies CASSQGQGTYNEQFF. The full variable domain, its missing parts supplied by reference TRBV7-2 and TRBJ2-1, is GAGVSQSPSNKVTEKGKDVELRCDPISGHTALYWYRQSLGQGLEFLIYFQGNSAPDKSGLPSDRFSAERTGGSVSTLTIQRTQQEDSAVYLCASSQGQGTYNEQFFGPGTRLTVL.

The CDR3 sequence is CASSRGGLAVNIHEQFF. CDR3 coding DNA: TGTGCCAGCAGCCGCGGAGGACTAGCGGTCAATATCCATGAGCAGTTCTTC. This chain joins TRBV28 and TRBJ2-1; 10 bases agree with TRBD2. Losses at the gene ends were 6 bases for V and 8 bases for J; bases not matched to a gene: 16. The CDR3 has 17 residues. Germline assignment: CDR1 MDHEN and CDR2 SYDVKM.

This CDR3 is CAWRNWGQQNYGYTF. As DNA, the CDR3 is TGTGCCTGGAGGAATTGGGGACAGCAAAACTATGGCTACACCTTC. The chain has TRBV30 and TRBJ1-2; 7 bases align to TRBD1. Germline V gives CDR1 GTSNPN, CDR2 SVGIG (reference sequence). With V trimmed by 3 bases and J by 2 bases, 9 bases remained unmatched. This CDR3 is built from 15 residues.

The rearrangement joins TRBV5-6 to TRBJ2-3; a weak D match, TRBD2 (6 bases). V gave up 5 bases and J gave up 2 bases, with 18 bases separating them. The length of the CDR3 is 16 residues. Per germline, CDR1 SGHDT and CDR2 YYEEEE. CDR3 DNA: TGTGCCAGCAGGCCCAGTTCCCGGGGACTCACAGATACGCAGTATTTT. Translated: CASRPSSRGLTDTQYF.

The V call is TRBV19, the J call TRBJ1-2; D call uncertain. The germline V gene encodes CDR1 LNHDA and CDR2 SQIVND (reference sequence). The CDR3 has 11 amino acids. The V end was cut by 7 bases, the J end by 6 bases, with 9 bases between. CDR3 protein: CASTAGDGYTF. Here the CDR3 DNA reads TGTGCCAGTACGGCCGGGGATGGCTACACCTTC.

The CDR3 is CASSWSKIGTGKNQPQHF. The CDR3 DNA is TGTGCCAGCAGTTGGTCTAAAATAGGGACAGGTAAAAATCAGCCCCAGCATTTT. The rearrangement links TRBV28 to TRBJ1-5, with 8 positions matching TRBD1. In germline, CDR1 is MDHEN, CDR2 SYDVKM. CDR3 length: 18 residues. V shed 4 bases, J shed 4 bases, and the junction held 15 bases outside the gene matches.

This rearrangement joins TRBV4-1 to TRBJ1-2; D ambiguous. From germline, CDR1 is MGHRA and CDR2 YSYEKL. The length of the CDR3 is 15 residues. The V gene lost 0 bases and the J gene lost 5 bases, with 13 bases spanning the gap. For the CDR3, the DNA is TGCGCCAGCAGCCAAGATGAGAGGGCCCTATATGGCTACACCTTC. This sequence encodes CASSQDERALYGYTF.

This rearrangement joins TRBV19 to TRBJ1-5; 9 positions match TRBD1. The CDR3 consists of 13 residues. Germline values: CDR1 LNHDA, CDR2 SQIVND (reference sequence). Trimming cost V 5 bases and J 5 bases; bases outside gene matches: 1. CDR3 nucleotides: TGTGCCAGTAGTGGGACAGGGTATCAGCCCCAGCATTTT. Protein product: CASSGTGYQPQHF.

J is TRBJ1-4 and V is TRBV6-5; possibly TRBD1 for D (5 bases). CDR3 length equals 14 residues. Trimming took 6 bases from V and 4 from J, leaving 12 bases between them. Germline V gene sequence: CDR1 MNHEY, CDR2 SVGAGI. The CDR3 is CASSQGDSNEKLFF. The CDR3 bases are TGTGCCAGCAGCCAAGGAGACAGTAATGAAAAACTGTTTTTT.